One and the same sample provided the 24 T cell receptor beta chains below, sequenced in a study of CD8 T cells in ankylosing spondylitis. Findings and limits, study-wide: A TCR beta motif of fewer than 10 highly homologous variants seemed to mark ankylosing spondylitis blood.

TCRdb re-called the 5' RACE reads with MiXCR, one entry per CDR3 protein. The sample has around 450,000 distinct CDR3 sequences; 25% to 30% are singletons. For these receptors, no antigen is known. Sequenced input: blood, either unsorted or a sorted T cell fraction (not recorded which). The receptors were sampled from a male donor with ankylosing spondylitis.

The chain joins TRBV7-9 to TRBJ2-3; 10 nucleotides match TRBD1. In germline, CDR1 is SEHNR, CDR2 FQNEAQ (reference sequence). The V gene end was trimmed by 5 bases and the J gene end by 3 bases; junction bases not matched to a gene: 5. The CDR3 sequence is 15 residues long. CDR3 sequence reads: CASSQGQGRTDTQYF. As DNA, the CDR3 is TGTGCCAGCAGCCAGGGACAGGGGAGGACAGATACGCAGTATTTT.

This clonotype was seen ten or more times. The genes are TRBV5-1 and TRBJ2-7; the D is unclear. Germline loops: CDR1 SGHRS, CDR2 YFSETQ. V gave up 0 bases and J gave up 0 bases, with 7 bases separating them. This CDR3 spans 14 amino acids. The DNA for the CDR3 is TGCGCCAGCAGCTTGGGGTCAGGCTCCTACGAGCAGTACTTC. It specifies CASSLGSGSYEQYF.

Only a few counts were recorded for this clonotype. The CDR3 here is CSARISGRWETQYF. In DNA form, the CDR3 reads TGCAGTGCTAGAATTAGCGGGAGATGGGAGACCCAGTACTTC. V gene TRBV20-1 combines with J gene TRBJ2-5, with 9 bases fitting TRBD2. Germline CDR1 is DFQATT and CDR2 is SNEGSKA (reference sequence). The CDR3 spans 14 residues. The J segment lost 5 bases and the V segment lost 2 bases, leaving 6 bases of the junction unmatched.

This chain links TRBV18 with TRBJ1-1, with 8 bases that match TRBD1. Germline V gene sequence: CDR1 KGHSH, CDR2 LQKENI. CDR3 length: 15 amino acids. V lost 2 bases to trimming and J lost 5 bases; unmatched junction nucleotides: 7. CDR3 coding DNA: TGTGCCAGCTCACCATATCCGGACAGGGAAACTGAAGCTTTCTTT. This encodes CASSPYPDRETEAFF.

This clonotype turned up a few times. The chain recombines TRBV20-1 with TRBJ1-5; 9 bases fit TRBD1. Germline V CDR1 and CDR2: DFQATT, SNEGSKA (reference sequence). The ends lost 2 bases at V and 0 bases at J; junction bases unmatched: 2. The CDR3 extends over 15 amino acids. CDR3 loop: CSARRTGASNQPQHF. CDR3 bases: TGCAGTGCTAGACGGACAGGGGCTAGCAATCAGCCCCAGCATTTT.

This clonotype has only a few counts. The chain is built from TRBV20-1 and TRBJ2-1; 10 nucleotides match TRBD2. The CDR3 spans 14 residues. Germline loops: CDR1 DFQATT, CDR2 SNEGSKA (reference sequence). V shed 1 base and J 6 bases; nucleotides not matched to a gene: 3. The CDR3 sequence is CSARVASGSNEQFF. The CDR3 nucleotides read TGCAGTGCTAGAGTTGCTAGCGGGAGCAATGAGCAGTTCTTC.

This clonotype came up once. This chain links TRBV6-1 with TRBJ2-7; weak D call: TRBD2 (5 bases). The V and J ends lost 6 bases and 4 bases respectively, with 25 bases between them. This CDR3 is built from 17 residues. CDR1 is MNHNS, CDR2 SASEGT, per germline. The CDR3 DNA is TGTGCCAGCAGAGATCCGAGATTAGCGAGAGCAGTGTACGAGCAGTACTTC. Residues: CASRDPRLARAVYEQYF.

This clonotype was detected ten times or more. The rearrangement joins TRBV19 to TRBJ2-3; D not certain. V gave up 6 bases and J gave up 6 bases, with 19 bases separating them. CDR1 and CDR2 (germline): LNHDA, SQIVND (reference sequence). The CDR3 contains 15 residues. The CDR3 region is CASSPATASADTQYF. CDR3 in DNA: TGTGCCAGTAGCCCCGCGACCGCCTCGGCGGATACGCAGTATTTT.

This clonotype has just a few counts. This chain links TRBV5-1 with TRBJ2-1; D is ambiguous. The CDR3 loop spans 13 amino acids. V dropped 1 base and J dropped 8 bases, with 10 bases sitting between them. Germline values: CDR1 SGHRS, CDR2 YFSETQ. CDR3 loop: CASSLSNLDEQFF. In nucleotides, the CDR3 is TGCGCCAGCAGCTTGAGTAACCTGGATGAGCAGTTCTTC.

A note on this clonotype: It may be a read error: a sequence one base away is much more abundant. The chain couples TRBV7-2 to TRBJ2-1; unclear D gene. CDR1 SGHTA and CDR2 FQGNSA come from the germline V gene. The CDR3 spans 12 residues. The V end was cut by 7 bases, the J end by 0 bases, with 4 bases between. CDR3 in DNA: TGTGCCAGCACCTTCTCCTACAATGAGCAGTTCTTC. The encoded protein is CASTFSYNEQFF.

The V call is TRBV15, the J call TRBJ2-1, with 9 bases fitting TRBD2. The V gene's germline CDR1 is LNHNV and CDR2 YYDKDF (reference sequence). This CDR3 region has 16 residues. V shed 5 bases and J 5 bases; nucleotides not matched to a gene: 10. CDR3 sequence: CATSYRSGRWDNEQFF. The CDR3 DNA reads TGTGCCACCAGCTACCGTAGCGGGAGATGGGACAATGAGCAGTTCTTC. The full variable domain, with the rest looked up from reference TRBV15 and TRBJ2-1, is DAMVIQNPRYQVTQFGKPVTLSCSQTLNHNVMYWYQQKSSQAPKLLFHYYDKDFNNEADTPDNFQSRRPNTSFCFLDIRSPGLGDTAMYLCATSYRSGRWDNEQFFGPGTRLTVL.

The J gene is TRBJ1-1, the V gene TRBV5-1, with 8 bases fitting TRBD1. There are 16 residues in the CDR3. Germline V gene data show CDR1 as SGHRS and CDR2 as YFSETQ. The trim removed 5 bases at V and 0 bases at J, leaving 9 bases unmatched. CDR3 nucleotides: TGCGCCAGCAGGCTTGGGCAGGGGGCCTTGAACACTGAAGCTTTCTTT. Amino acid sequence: CASRLGQGALNTEAFF.

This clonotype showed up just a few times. CDR3 sequence reads: CASIELTRGETQYF. In nucleotides, the CDR3 is TGTGCCAGCATCGAGCTCACCCGAGGGGAGACCCAGTACTTC. The chain links TRBV2 to TRBJ2-5, with D possibly TRBD2 on 5 matching bases. Germline CDR1 SNHLY, CDR2 FYNNEI. The germline V and J ends were trimmed by 7 bases and 5 bases, with 17 bases remaining between them. The CDR3 consists of 14 residues.

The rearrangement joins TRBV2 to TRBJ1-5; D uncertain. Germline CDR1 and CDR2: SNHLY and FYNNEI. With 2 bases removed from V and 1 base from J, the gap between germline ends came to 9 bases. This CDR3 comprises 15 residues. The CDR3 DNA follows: TGTGCCAGCAGTGAATGGGTGGGGAGCAATCAGCCCCAGCATTTT. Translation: CASSEWVGSNQPQHF.

In DNA form, the CDR3 reads TGTGCCACCAGTGTCAGCGGGAGGAGGAATGAGCAGTTCTTC. It yields the protein CATSVSGRRNEQFF. The gene calls are TRBV24-1 and TRBJ2-1; 9 nucleotides align to TRBD2. The V gene's germline CDR1 is KGHDR and CDR2 SFDVKD. V dropped 5 bases and J dropped 7; count of bases not matched to a gene: 5. This CDR3 has 14 residues.

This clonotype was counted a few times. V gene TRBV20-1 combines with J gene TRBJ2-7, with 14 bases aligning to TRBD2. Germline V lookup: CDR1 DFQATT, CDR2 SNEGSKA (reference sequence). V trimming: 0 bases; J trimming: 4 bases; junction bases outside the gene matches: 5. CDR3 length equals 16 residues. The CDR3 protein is CSAREWGTSGRYEQYF. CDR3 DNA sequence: TGCAGTGCTAGAGAGTGGGGGACTAGCGGGAGATACGAGCAGTACTTC.

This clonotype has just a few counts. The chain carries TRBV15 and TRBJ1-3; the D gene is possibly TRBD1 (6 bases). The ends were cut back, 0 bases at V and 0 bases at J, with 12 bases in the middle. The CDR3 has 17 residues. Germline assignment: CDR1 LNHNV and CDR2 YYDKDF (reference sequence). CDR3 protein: CATSRDPSRGSGNTIYF. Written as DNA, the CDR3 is TGTGCCACCAGCAGAGACCCATCCAGGGGCTCTGGAAACACCATATATTTT.

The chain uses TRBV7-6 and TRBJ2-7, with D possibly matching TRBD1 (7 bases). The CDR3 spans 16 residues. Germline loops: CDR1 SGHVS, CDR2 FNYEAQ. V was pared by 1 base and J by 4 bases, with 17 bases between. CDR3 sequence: CASSLGGGGGMYEQYF. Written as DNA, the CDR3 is TGTGCCAGCAGCTTAGGGGGAGGAGGGGGCATGTACGAGCAGTACTTC. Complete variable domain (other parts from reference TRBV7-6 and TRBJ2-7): GAGVSQSPRYKVTKRGQDVALRCDPISGHVSLYWYRQALGQGPEFLTYFNYEAQQDKSGLPNDRFSAERPEGSISTLTIQRTEQRDSAMYRCASSLGGGGGMYEQYFGPGTRLTVT.

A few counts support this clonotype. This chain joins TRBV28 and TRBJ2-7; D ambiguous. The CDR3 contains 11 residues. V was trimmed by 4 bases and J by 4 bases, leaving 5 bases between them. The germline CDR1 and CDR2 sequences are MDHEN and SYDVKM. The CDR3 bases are TGTGCCAGCAGTTATGGTTACGAGCAGTACTTC. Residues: CASSYGYEQYF.

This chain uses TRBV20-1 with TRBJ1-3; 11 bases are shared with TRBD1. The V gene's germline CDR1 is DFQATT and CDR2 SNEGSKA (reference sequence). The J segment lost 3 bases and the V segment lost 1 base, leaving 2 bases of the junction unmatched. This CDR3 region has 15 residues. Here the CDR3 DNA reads TGCAGTGCTAGAGGGACAGGGGGCGGTGGAAACACCATATATTTT. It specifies CSARGTGGGGNTIYF.

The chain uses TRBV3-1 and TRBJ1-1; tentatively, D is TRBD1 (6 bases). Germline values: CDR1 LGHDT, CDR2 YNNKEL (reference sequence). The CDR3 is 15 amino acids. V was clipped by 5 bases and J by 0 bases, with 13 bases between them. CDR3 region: CASSERQDLNTEAFF. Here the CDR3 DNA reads TGTGCCAGCAGCGAAAGACAGGACTTGAACACTGAAGCTTTCTTT.

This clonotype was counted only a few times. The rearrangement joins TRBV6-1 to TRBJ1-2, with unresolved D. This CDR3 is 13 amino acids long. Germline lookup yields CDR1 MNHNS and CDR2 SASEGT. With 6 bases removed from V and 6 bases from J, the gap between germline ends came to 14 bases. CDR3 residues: CASSTTPRNGYTF. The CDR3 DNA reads TGTGCCAGCAGCACTACCCCCCGGAATGGCTACACCTTC.

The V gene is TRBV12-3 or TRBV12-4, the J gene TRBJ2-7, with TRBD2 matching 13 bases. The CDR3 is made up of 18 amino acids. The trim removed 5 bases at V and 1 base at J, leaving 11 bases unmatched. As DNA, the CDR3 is TGTGCCAGCAGTCCATCGCGGACTAGCGGGAGTTTGTCCTACGAGCAGTACTTC. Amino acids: CASSPSRTSGSLSYEQYF.

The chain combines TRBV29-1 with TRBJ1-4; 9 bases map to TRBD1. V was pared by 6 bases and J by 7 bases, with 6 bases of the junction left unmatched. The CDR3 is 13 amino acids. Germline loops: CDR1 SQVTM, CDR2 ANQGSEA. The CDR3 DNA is TGCAGCGTCAGGACAGGGGCGGGTGAAAAACTGTTTTTT. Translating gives CSVRTGAGEKLFF.